Below, one TCR beta chain is given with its context. Its antigen is unknown. Base qualities are not at hand, and no much larger clone is one base apart. The data were taken from a study of blood T cell repertoires in COVID-19 (dated by TCRdb to about 2020). In the study overall: Samples from collaborators originated in the United States, Italy and Spain and spanned both the acute and convalescent phases of COVID-19. The dataset comprised deeply sampled blood TCRbeta repertoires from subjects exposed to, actively infected with, or recovered from COVID-19. Where available, HLA class I and class II types were taken from metadata supplied by the sample provider and were not determined by assay-based typing. A freely available public database, intended as a resource for researchers studying the immune response to SARS-CoV-2, is where the repertoires were released. Samples were obtained from the ongoing ImmuneRACE study (first 160 participants) and from 1,254 subjects provided by 6 global collaborators. The prospective study material was composed of cDNA or gDNA derived from T cells, B-cell-depleted T cells, or PBMCs. Sample metadata almost always included a de-identified subject ID, COVID-19 status, age in years and sex.

CDR1 and CDR2 were assigned from the germline V gene as MGHRA and YSYEKL. Trimming accounts for 5 bases at V and 8 bases at J, while the number of junction bases matched to no gene is 11. From its cysteine to its phenylalanine, the CDR3 spans 15 amino acids. Only the CDR3 region is kept as DNA, spanning 45 bases read in frame from base 1. TCRbeta CDR3 regions were amplified from genomic DNA using the immunoSEQ Assay, a bias-controlled multiplex PCR. The paper's data handling went like this. The number of nucleated cells in each sample was estimated by amplification of reference gene primers within the assay. To quantify the absolute abundance of each unique TCRbeta CDR3 rearrangement, sequence reads were collapsed and filtered. For each sample, productive Simpson clonality was calculated as the square root of Simpson's diversity index over productive rearrangements. The table comes from immuneACCESS by way of TCRdb, which keeps in-frame sequences with V and J called. Part of the clones is missing from these tables; in studies checked, under half for an unresolved V gene and the rest for unknown reasons. The V and J calls and clone size are taken from that table; D and trimming were inferred from the DNA. The sample profile shows around 280,000 clones; 85% to 90% of them were found once. 1.3% of the sample belongs to the ten largest clones.

The collaborating institutions used their own protocols to collect whole blood in K2EDTA tubes. Collaborator samples were shipped for TCRbeta analysis as frozen whole blood, isolated PBMCs, or DNA extracted from either sample type. Study-level results and caveats: The quantity of clinical and demographic metadata differed by source and by participant and was supplied without curation.

Sequencing input: peripheral blood. Recombination linked TRBV4-1 to TRBJ2-1; 8 junctional bases match TRBD2. This TCR came from a man aged 70 or older with acute or convalescent COVID-19. For the CDR3, the sequence is CASSSRGRSSDEQFF. The bases are TGCGCCAGCAGCTCCCGCGGGAGGTCCTCAGATGAGCAGTTCTTC.